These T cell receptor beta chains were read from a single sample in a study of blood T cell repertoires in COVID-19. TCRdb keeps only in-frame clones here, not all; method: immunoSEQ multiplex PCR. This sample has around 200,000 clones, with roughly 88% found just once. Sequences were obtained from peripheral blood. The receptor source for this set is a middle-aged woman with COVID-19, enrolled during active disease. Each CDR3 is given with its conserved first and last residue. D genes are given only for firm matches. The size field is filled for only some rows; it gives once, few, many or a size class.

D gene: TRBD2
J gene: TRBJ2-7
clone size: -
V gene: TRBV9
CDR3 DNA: TGTGCCAGCAGCCCGTACAGACTAGCGGGATATAACGAGCAGTACTTC
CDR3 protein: CASSPYRLAGYNEQYF

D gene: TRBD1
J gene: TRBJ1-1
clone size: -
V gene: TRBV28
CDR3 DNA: TGTGCCAGCAGGCACAGGGGGGAAGCTTTCTTT
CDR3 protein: CASRHRGEAFF

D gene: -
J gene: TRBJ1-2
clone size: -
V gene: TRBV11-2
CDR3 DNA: TGTGCCAGCAGCCCCCCCGCCCTAATATCCGGGACACTTCCCCAAGGCTACACCTTC
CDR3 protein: CASSPPALISGTLPQGYTF

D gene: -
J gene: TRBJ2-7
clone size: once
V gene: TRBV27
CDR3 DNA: TGTGCCAGCAGTCTAGGGGGGGATTCCTACGAGCAGTACTTC
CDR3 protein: CASSLGGDSYEQYF

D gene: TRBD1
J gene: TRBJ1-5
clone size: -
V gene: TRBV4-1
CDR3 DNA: TGCGCCAGCAGCCAAGATTACCCGGGACAGGGGCAGCCCCAGCATTTT
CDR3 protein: CASSQDYPGQGQPQHF

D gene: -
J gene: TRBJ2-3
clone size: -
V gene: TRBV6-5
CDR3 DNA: TGTGCCAGCAGGACTCTGAAGGAAGATACGCAGTATTTT
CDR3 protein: CASRTLKEDTQYF

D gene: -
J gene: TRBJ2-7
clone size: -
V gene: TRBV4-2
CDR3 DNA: TGTGCCAGCAGCCAGGGGACACACTCCTACGAGCAGTACTTC
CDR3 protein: CASSQGTHSYEQYF

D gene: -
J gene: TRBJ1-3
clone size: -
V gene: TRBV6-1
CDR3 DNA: TGTGCCAGCAGTGAAAGGTGGGGCCGAGGAAACACCATATATTTT
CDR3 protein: CASSERWGRGNTIYF

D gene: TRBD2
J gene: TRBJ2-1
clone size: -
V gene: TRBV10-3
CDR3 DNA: TGTGCCATCAGTGCCCCTATTGGGCCTAGCGGGAGGGTAGGCTTACAAAATGAGCAGTTCTTC
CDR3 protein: CAISAPIGPSGRVGLQNEQFF

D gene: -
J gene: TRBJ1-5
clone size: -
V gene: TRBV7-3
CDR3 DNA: TGTGCCAGCAGCTTAACATACAATCAGCCCCAGCATTTT
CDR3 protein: CASSLTYNQPQHF

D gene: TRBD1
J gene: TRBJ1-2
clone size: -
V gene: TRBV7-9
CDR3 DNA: TGTGCCAGCAGCACCAGGACAGGTTCCTTCGGCTACACCTTC
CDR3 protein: CASSTRTGSFGYTF

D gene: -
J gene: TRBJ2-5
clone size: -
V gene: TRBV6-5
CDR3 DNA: TGTGCCATCACTAGCCAAGAGACCCAGTACTTC
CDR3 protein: CAITSQETQYF

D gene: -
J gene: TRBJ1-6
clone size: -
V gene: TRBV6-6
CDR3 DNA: TGTGCCAGCACTATGACAGCCTCCAATTCACCCCTCCACTTT
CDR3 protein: CASTMTASNSPLHF

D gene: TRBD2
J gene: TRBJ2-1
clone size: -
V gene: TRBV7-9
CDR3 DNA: TGTGCCAGCAGCTTAGTGGATAGGCTAGCGGGCCACAATGAGCAGTTCTTC
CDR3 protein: CASSLVDRLAGHNEQFF

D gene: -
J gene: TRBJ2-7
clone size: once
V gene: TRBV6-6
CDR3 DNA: TGTGCCAGCGAAGGACAAAGCTCCTACGAGCAGTACTTC
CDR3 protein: CASEGQSSYEQYF

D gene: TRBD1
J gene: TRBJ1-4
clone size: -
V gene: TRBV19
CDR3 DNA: TGTGCCAGTAGTATAGAGGCGGGACAGTTAGGGAAACTGTTTTTT
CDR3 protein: CASSIEAGQLGKLFF

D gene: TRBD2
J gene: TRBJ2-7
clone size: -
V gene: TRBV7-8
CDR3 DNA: TGTGCCAGCAGCCCCGAGGGAGGACTAGCGGATACTTACGAGCAGTACTTC
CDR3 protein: CASSPEGGLADTYEQYF

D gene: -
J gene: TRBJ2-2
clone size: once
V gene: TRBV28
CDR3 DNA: TGTGCCAGTATAATGGGGAGCCCCACCGGGGAGCTGTTTTTT
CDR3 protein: CASIMGSPTGELFF

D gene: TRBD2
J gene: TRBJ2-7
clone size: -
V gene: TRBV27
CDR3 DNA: TGTGCCAGCAGTGAGGGACTAGCGGGAGGTCCGCAGTACTTC
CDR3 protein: CASSEGLAGGPQYF

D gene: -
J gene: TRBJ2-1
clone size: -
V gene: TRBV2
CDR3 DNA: TGTGCCCTAGACGTAAGGGGCAATGAGCAGTTCTTC
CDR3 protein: CALDVRGNEQFF

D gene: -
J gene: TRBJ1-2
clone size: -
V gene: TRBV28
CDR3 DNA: TGTGCCAGCAGGGGCCGGGAGGAAATAACCTATGGCTACACCTTC
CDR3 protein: CASRGREEITYGYTF

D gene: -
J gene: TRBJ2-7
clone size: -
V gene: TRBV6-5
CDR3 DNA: TGTGCCAGCAGCGGGACTCCCGCCTACGAGCAGTACTTC
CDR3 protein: CASSGTPAYEQYF

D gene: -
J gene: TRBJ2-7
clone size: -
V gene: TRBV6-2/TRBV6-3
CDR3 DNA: TGTGCCAGCAGTTCCTTAACTAGCCCAGCCTCCTACGAGCAGTACTTC
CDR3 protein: CASSSLTSPASYEQYF

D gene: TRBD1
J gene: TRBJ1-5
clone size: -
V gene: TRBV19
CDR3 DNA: TGTGCCAGTAGCCGGGACAGGGGGCGAGATCAGCCCCAGCATTTT
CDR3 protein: CASSRDRGRDQPQHF

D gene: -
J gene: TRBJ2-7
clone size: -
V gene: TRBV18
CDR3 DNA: TGTGCCAGCTCGACGGAGGTCGAGCAGTACTTC
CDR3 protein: CASSTEVEQYF

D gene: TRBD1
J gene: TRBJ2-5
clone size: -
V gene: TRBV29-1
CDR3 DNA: TGCAGCGCACTTCAGGGGGTAGAGGAGACCCAGTACTTC
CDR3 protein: CSALQGVEETQYF

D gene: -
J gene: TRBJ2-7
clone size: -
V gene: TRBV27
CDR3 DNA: TGTGCCAGCGGTTTAGAGGGGGACTACTCCTACGAGCAGTACTTC
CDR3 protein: CASGLEGDYSYEQYF

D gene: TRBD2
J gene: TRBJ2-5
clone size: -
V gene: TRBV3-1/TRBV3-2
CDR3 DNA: TGTGCCAGCAGCTCTCGACCGTTACTAGCGGGGGAAGAGACCCAGTACTTC
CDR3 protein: CASSSRPLLAGEETQYF

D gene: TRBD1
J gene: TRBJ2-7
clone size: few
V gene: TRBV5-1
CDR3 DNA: TGCGCCAGCAGCGGGTCCGGGACAGGGAGGGAGCAGTACTTC
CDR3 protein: CASSGSGTGREQYF

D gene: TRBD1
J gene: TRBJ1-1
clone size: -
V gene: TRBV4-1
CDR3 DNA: TGCGCCAGCAGCCGGCGGGACAGGAACACTGAAGCTTTCTTT
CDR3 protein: CASSRRDRNTEAFF

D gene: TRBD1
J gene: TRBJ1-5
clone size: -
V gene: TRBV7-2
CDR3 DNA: TGTGCCAGCAGCTCAGGGACAGGGCGAAAGCCCCAGCATTTT
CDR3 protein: CASSSGTGRKPQHF

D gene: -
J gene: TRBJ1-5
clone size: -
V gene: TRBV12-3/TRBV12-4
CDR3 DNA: TGTGCCAGCAGTTGGGAGGATCAGCCCCAGCATTTT
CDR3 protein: CASSWEDQPQHF

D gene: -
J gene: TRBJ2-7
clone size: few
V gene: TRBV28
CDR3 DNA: TGTGCCAGCAGCTCGTCAGGGGCGGGTGAGCAGTACTTC
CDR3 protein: CASSSSGAGEQYF

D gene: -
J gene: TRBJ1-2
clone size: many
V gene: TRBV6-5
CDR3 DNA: TGTGCCAGCAGTTACCAAGGGGCTGTTGGCTACACCTTC
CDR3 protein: CASSYQGAVGYTF

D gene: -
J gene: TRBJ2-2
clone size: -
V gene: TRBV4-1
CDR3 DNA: TGCGCCAGCAGCCAAGAGTCAGAGGCCCCCGGGGAGCTGTTTTTT
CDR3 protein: CASSQESEAPGELFF

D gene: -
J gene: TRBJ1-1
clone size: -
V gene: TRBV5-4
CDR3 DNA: TGTGCCAGCAGCTTGGTCGGGATGAACACTGAAGCTTTCTTT
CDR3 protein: CASSLVGMNTEAFF

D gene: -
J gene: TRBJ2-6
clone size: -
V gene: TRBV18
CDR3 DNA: TGTGCCAGCTCACCGGCCCTACAGAGCTCTGGGGCCAACGTCCTGACTTTC
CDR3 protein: CASSPALQSSGANVLTF

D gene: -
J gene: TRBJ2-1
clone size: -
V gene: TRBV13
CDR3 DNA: TGTGCCAGCAGCTTAGGTACAGGCCATGAGCAGTTCTTC
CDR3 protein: CASSLGTGHEQFF

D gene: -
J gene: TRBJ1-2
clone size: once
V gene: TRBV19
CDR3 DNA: TGTGCCAGTAGTCTTTCACCCGCTAGCGGCTACACCTTC
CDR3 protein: CASSLSPASGYTF

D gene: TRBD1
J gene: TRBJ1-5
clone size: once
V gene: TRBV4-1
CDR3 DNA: TGCGCCAGCAGCCCGACAGGGGGAAACAATCAGCCCCAGCATTTT
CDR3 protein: CASSPTGGNNQPQHF

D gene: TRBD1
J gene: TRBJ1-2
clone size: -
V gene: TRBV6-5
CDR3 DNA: TGTGCCAGCAGTTATTCGGGGACAGCGACCAGCTACACCTTC
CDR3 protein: CASSYSGTATSYTF

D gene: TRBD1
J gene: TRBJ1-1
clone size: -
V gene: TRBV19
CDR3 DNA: TGTGCCAGTAGTGCAACAGGGGGGGGCACTGAAGCTTTCTTT
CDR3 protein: CASSATGGGTEAFF